These T cell receptor beta chains were read from a single sample in a study of cytomegalovirus exposure and HLA in healthy donors. Method: immunoSEQ multiplex PCR; TCRdb's copy keeps in-frame clones and lacks some. Among 200,000 or so clones listed, over 70% were seen once. The sample consisted of PBMCs. The receptors here all came from a woman aged 18 to 35 in good health and CMV-seropositive. Both conserved end residues are part of each CDR3. A D gene is named only where the DNA matches it firmly. Size is stated for part of the rows, as once, few or many counts, or as a class when the clone is expanded.

NA TRBJ1-5 TRBD1 TRBV2 CASSGDSQLSQPQHF TGTGCCAGCAGCGGGGACAGTCAACTGAGCCAGCCCCAGCATTTT
NA TRBJ1-6 NA TRBV5-4 CASSLVQDSPLHF TGTGCCAGCAGCTTGGTACAAGATTCACCCCTCCACTTT
NA TRBJ1-1 TRBD1 TRBV30 CAWSLSWTGNTEAFF TGTGCCTGGAGTTTATCGTGGACAGGGAATACTGAAGCTTTCTTT
once TRBJ1-5 NA TRBV10-1 CAGPNRDNQPQHF TGCGCCGGGCCAAACAGGGATAACCAGCCCCAGCATTTT
NA TRBJ1-2 TRBD1 TRBV6-5 CASSYYSGTGLRVTF TGTGCCAGCAGTTACTACTCCGGGACAGGGCTCAGGGTCACCTTC
few TRBJ1-1 NA TRBV10-2 CATGRGEVTEAFF TGCGCCACAGGGAGGGGGGAGGTGACTGAAGCTTTCTTT
once TRBJ2-3 TRBD2 TRBV30 CAWSAGAGVTDTQYF TGTGCCTGGAGTGCGGGAGCGGGGGTCACAGATACGCAGTATTTT
NA TRBJ1-1 TRBD1 TRBV30 CAWDRGLWTEAFF TGTGCCTGGGACAGGGGGCTGTGGACTGAAGCTTTCTTT
NA TRBJ2-3 NA TRBV10-3 CAISELRGDTQYF TGTGCCATCAGTGAACTACGAGGAGATACGCAGTATTTT
NA TRBJ2-2 NA TRBV6-5 CASSWQSNTGELFF TGTGCCAGCAGTTGGCAGTCGAACACCGGGGAGCTGTTTTTT
NA TRBJ1-6 NA TRBV2 CASNANGFGSPLHF TGTGCCAGCAATGCTAACGGGTTCGGTTCACCCCTCCACTTT
NA TRBJ2-7 NA TRBV5-6 CASSLGQSRSEQYF TGTGCCAGCAGCTTGGGGCAGTCTCGGAGCGAGCAGTACTTC
NA TRBJ2-3 TRBD2 TRBV7-2 CASSLGTSGADTQYF TGTGCCAGCAGCCTCGGGACTAGCGGGGCGGATACGCAGTATTTT
NA TRBJ2-1 NA TRBV5-1 CASSRSPDNEQFF TGCGCCAGCAGCAGGAGCCCCGACAATGAGCAGTTCTTC
NA TRBJ2-1 TRBD2 TRBV11-2 CASSLGPSLAGGPFYEQFF TGTGCCAGCAGCTTAGGCCCCTCACTAGCGGGGGGCCCCTTCTATGAGCAGTTCTTC